One and the same sample provided the 13 T cell receptor beta chains below, sequenced in a study of cytomegalovirus exposure and HLA in healthy donors. PCR was performed using 60 Vbeta and 13 Jbeta primers. The protocol was immunoSEQ multiplex PCR, while the TCRdb copy is restricted to in-frame clones and leaves out a portion. Seen here are about 140,000 clones, roughly 79% observed once, and the top ten hold around 1.7%. Sequenced material: PBMCs. Receptors originate from a woman in her thirties in good health and CMV-seronegative.

V gene TRBV7-3 combines with J gene TRBJ1-1, with D perhaps TRBD1 (5 bases). Germline V gives CDR1 SGHTA, CDR2 FQGTGA. The CDR3 is 16 amino acids. V was shortened by 4 bases and J by 4 bases, with 19 bases between the two germline ends. The CDR3, as DNA: TGTGCCAGCAGCTCTGGGAGGGGACGGGGCGGCACTGAAGCTTTCTTT. It yields the protein CASSSGRGRGGTEAFF.

Note on this clone: Other DNA sequences in the sample encode the same CDR3. The chain combines TRBV2 with TRBJ2-1, with D uncertain. The CDR3 length is 12 residues. Germline lookup yields CDR1 SNHLY and CDR2 FYNNEI. With 7 bases removed from V and 4 bases from J, the gap between germline ends came to 8 bases. The DNA of the CDR3 is TGTGCCAGCACACAGTCATACAATGAGCAGTTCTTC. It yields the protein CASTQSYNEQFF. The whole variable domain, filled in from reference TRBV2 and TRBJ2-1, reads EPEVTQTPSHQVTQMGQEVILRCVPISNHLYFYWYRQILGQKVEFLVSFYNNEISEKSEIFDDQFSVERPDGSNFTLKIRSTKLEDSAMYFCASTQSYNEQFFGPGTRLTVL.

The V call is TRBV23-1, the J call TRBJ2-2; 7 nucleotides line up with TRBD1. TRBV23-1 counts as an open reading frame of uncertain function. The J segment lost 0 bases and the V segment lost 0 bases, leaving 7 bases of the junction unmatched. CDR3 length equals 18 residues. CDR3 amino acids: CASSQSDPGQANTGELFF. DNA of the CDR3: TGCGCCAGCAGTCAATCGGACCCAGGACAGGCGAACACCGGGGAGCTGTTTTTT.

This clone was detected a few times. The chain combines TRBV9 with TRBJ1-1; 7 bases align to TRBD1. Germline V gene data show CDR1 as SGDLS and CDR2 as YYNGEE. The CDR3 is made up of 16 amino acids. V was pared by 0 bases and J by 3 bases, with 8 bases of the junction left unmatched. The CDR3 nucleotides are TGTGCCAGCAGCGTAGAAGGGGGCGGGAGGTACACTGAAGCTTTCTTT. Encoded protein: CASSVEGGGRYTEAFF.

The V call is TRBV6-1, the J call TRBJ1-2, with 9 bases that match TRBD1. With V trimmed by 4 bases and J by 1 base, 7 bases remained unmatched. This CDR3 spans 16 amino acids. Germline lookup yields CDR1 MNHNS and CDR2 SASEGT. CDR3 loop: CASSVGTGSFNYGYTF. Here the CDR3 DNA reads TGTGCCAGCAGTGTGGGGACAGGGAGTTTTAACTATGGCTACACCTTC.

The chain combines TRBV6-5 with TRBJ1-6; the D gene is possibly TRBD1 (5 bases). The V gene's germline CDR1 is MNHEY and CDR2 SVGAGI. V lost 9 bases and J 6 bases, leaving 15 bases between the germline ends. The CDR3 totals 14 residues. The CDR3 region is CASSPGPSNSPLHF. Here the CDR3 DNA reads TGTGCCAGTTCTCCAGGGCCTTCTAATTCACCCCTCCACTTT.

The chain recombines TRBV20-1 with TRBJ2-3; D gene uncertain. The CDR3 totals 11 residues. The ends were cut back, 3 bases at V and 7 bases at J, with 8 bases in the middle. CDR1 is DFQATT, CDR2 SNEGSKA, per germline (reference sequence). CDR3 sequence reads: CSARFYNTQYF. CDR3 DNA: TGCAGTGCTAGGTTCTATAATACGCAGTATTTT.

This chain joins TRBV27 and TRBJ2-2; no definite D call. Per germline, CDR1 MNHEY and CDR2 SMNVEV (reference sequence). Trimming cost V 2 bases and J 4 bases, with 5 bases left between them. This CDR3 contains 13 residues. CDR3 sequence (DNA): TGTGCCAGCAGTTTAGCGATCACCGGGGAGCTGTTTTTT. The encoded protein is CASSLAITGELFF.

The V call is TRBV21-1, the J call TRBJ1-2. TRBV21-1 is designated a pseudogene. There are 11 residues in the CDR3. CDR3 sequence reads: CASSVPGGYTF. CDR3 DNA: TGTGCCAGCAGCGTACCGGGGGGCTACACCTTC.

This clone was recorded only once. The CDR3 region has the DNA TGTGCCAGTAGGATACTGACAGGGGCGGGTACCGGGGAGCTGTTTTTT. Its translation: CASRILTGAGTGELFF. The chain employs TRBV19 and TRBJ2-2; 8 bases align to TRBD1. Germline-derived CDR1 and CDR2 are LNHDA and SQIVND (reference sequence). V shed 6 bases and J 5 bases; nucleotides not matched to a gene: 11. The CDR3 runs 16 residues.

The chain employs TRBV11-2 and TRBJ1-5; 8 nucleotides match TRBD1. V was clipped by 5 bases and J by 4 bases; unmatched bases: 4. The CDR3 covers 14 residues. Germline CDR1 is SGHAT and CDR2 is FQNNGV. CDR3 DNA sequence: TGTGCCAGCAGCCCAACAGGGGGTAATCAGCCCCAGCATTTT. Its protein is CASSPTGGNQPQHF.

The chain links TRBV7-6 to TRBJ2-7; TRBD2 matches at 9 bases. Per germline, CDR1 SGHVS and CDR2 FNYEAQ. The V segment lost 4 bases and the J segment 3 bases; nucleotides outside the gene matches: 13. The CDR3 totals 17 residues. The CDR3, as DNA: TGTGCCAGCAGCTCCCAATTAGCGGGGGAGGATAGCTACGAGCAGTACTTC. It codes for CASSSQLAGEDSYEQYF.

The chain joins TRBV2 to TRBJ1-6; 10 bases agree with TRBD1. Trimming cost V 4 bases and J 10 bases; bases outside gene matches: 10. The CDR3 contains 16 residues. Germline V gene data show CDR1 as SNHLY and CDR2 as FYNNEI. The CDR3 loop reads CASSGRQGAKGSPLHF. CDR3 bases: TGTGCCAGCAGTGGTAGACAGGGGGCGAAGGGATCACCCCTCCACTTT.